The 5 T cell receptor beta chains below were found in one sample sequenced in a study of blood T cell repertoires in COVID-19. Sequencing used immunoSEQ multiplex PCR; TCRdb keeps in-frame clones, though not all of them. This sample has 160,000 or so clones; 90% occur once, and the top ten carry roughly a sixth. Sequenced material: peripheral blood. The receptors come from a man in his 60s with active or convalescent COVID-19.

The gene calls are TRBV19 and TRBJ2-3, with D uncertain. There are 14 residues in the CDR3. Germline V gene sequence: CDR1 LNHDA, CDR2 SQIVND (reference sequence). With 7 bases removed from V and 3 bases from J, the gap between germline ends came to 14 bases. This CDR3 reads CASNIVGVTDTQYF. The CDR3 nucleotides read TGTGCCAGTAACATCGTTGGAGTTACAGATACGCAGTATTTT. The full variable domain, completed using reference TRBV19 and TRBJ2-3, is DGGITQSPKYLFRKEGQNVTLSCEQNLNHDAMYWYRQDPGQGLRLIYYSQIVNDFQKGDIAEGYSVSREKKESFPLTVTSAQKNPTAFYLCASNIVGVTDTQYFGPGTRLTVL.

The chain uses TRBV4-1 and TRBJ2-1; TRBD1 matches at 7 bases. CDR3 length: 17 residues. V shed 2 bases, J shed 7 bases, and the junction held 14 bases outside the gene matches. Germline V gives CDR1 MGHRA, CDR2 YSYEKL. The CDR3 sequence: CASSQKGATEARNEQFF. The CDR3 coding sequence is TGCGCCAGCAGCCAAAAGGGGGCCACGGAGGCCAGAAATGAGCAGTTCTTC.

The rearrangement joins TRBV10-2 to TRBJ1-2; 7 nucleotides match TRBD1. V gave up 6 bases and J gave up 7 bases; unmatched junction bases: 8. Per germline, CDR1 WSHSY and CDR2 SAAADI. This CDR3 is 13 amino acids long. Here the CDR3 reads CASSLTGEFGYTF. DNA for the CDR3: TGCGCCAGCAGCCTTACAGGGGAGTTTGGCTACACCTTC.

This clone came up once. The chain recombines TRBV10-2 with TRBJ1-1, with a tentative D call TRBD1 (6 bases). Deletions cut 0 bases from V and 4 bases from J, with 15 bases between. The CDR3 extends over 16 amino acids. Per the germline V gene, CDR1 is WSHSY and CDR2 is SAAADI. CDR3 protein: CASSESRGALITEAFF. DNA for the CDR3: TGCGCCAGCAGTGAGTCGCGGGGGGCCTTAATCACTGAAGCTTTCTTT.

V is TRBV10-3 and J is TRBJ1-6; 10 nucleotides match TRBD1. Germline assignment: CDR1 ENHRY and CDR2 SYGVKD. The CDR3 spans 15 residues. Trimming took 6 bases from V and 10 from J; bases not matched to a gene: 9. DNA for the CDR3: TGTGCCATCAGACCGGGGACAGGGGATGGCTCACCCCTCCACTTT. Translation gives CAIRPGTGDGSPLHF.